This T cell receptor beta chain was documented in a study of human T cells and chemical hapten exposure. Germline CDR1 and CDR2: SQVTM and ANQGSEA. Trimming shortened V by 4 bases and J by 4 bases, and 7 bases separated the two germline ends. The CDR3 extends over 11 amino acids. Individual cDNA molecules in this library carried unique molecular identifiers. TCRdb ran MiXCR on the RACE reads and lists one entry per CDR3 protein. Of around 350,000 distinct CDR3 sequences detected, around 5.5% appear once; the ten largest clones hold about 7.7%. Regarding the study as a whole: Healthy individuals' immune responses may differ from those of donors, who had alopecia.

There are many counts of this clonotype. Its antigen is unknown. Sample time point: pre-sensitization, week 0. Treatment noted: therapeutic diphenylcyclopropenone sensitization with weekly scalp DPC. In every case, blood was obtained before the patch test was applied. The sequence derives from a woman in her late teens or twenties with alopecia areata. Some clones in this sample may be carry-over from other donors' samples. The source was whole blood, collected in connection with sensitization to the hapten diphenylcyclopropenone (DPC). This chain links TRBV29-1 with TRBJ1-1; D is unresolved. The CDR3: CSVVRITEAFF. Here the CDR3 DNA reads TGCAGCGTTGTCCGGATCACTGAAGCTTTCTTT.